This TCR beta chain was sequenced for a study of OX40 agonist ivuxolimab in advanced cancers. Turning to the study itself: Averaging roughly 60 years in age, with a range of about 23 to 79, the cohort was approximately 84% male. Study-wide findings and caveats: Among the lowest peripheral clonal expansion occurred in 0.1-3.0 mg/kg partial responders. Doses of 0.1 to 3.0 mg/kg were accompanied by clonal expansion of CD4+ and CD8+ blood T cells by week 6.

Clones were read by immunoSEQ multiplex PCR, and TCRdb kept only the in-frame ones, dropping some. The data show roughly 49,000 clones, about 88% seen once. As regards this clone: The target antigen is unknown. At the DNA level, this CDR3 is encoded by other sequences in the same sample as well.

Germline lookup yields CDR1 KGHSH and CDR2 LQKENI. The CDR3 is made up of 11 amino acids. V was pared by 6 bases and J by 7 bases, with 7 bases between. The sample consisted of CD4+ or CD8+ T cells sorted from blood, taken in a trial of the OX40 agonist ivuxolimab. The chain couples TRBV18 to TRBJ2-1; D call uncertain. This TCR derives from an adult with an advanced solid tumor such as melanoma, head and neck, liver or kidney cancer. The CDR3 DNA reads as TGTGCCAGCTCCCGTGGGAATGAGCAGTTCTTC. It translates to CASSRGNEQFF.